These T cell receptor beta chains were read from a single sample in a study of blood T cell repertoires in COVID-19. Libraries were prepared by immunoSEQ multiplex PCR; TCRdb keeps only in-frame clonotypes and omits some of them. The sample has around 330,000 clones, 85% seen once. Sequenced input: PBMCs or T cells enriched from blood (not recorded which). The origin of the receptors is a woman in her twenties or thirties who had been exposed to COVID-19. The CDR3 runs from the conserved cysteine through the conserved F or W. A D gene is named only where the DNA matches it firmly. The listing skips clone size in some rows; elsewhere it reads once, few, many or a size class.

CDR3,DNA,J,D,size,V
CASSLDRGYGYTF,TGTGCCAGCAGCCTTGACAGGGGCTATGGCTACACCTTC,TRBJ1-2,TRBD1,NA,TRBV7-9
CATSTFDGFYTF,TGTGCCACCAGTACATTCGACGGGTTCTACACCTTC,TRBJ1-2,NA,NA,TRBV24-1
CASSREGLHGTGELFF,TGCGCCAGCAGCCGTGAGGGACTTCACGGCACCGGGGAGCTGTTTTTT,TRBJ2-2,NA,few,TRBV5-1
CASSFNGPYEQYF,TGTGCCAGCAGTTTTAACGGTCCCTACGAGCAGTACTTC,TRBJ2-7,NA,NA,TRBV28
CASSVGAYEQYF,TGTGCCAGCAGTGTGGGCGCCTACGAGCAGTACTTC,TRBJ2-7,NA,NA,TRBV9
CASSSSPVTYEQYF,TGTGCCAGCAGTTCCTCACCGGTAACCTACGAGCAGTACTTC,TRBJ2-7,NA,NA,TRBV28
CASSPGGSATEAFF,TGTGCCAGCAGCCCAGGAGGGAGCGCAACAGAAGCTTTCTTT,TRBJ1-1,NA,NA,TRBV5-4
CASSSQVDRAYGYTF,TGTGCCAGCAGTTCTCAGGTTGACAGGGCCTATGGCTACACCTTC,TRBJ1-2,TRBD1,NA,TRBV6-5
CAIRQGHNIQETQYF,TGTGCCATACGCCAGGGTCACAATATCCAAGAGACCCAGTACTTC,TRBJ2-5,NA,NA,TRBV7-2
CASRNSGTGVVYEQYF,TGTGCCAGCAGGAATTCCGGGACAGGGGTGGTCTACGAGCAGTACTTC,TRBJ2-7,TRBD1,few,TRBV7-9
CASSHTGSYIEQYF,TGTGCCAGTAGTCACACCGGGAGCTACATCGAGCAGTACTTC,TRBJ2-7,NA,few,TRBV19
CSVVKGRESTDTQYF,TGCAGCGTTGTAAAGGGCAGGGAAAGCACAGATACGCAGTATTTT,TRBJ2-3,NA,NA,TRBV29-1
CATSDSGLSYEQYF,TGTGCCACCAGTGATAGCGGGTTATCCTACGAGCAGTACTTC,TRBJ2-7,NA,NA,TRBV24-1
CASSLFGGGNYEQYF,TGTGCCAGCAGTTTATTTGGCGGGGGGAACTACGAGCAGTACTTC,TRBJ2-7,TRBD2,NA,TRBV27
CASSQTGPGGVKETQYF,TGCGCCAGCAGCCAGACCGGGCCGGGAGGGGTTAAGGAGACCCAGTACTTC,TRBJ2-5,TRBD2,few,TRBV4-3
CASSQQGSTGELFF,TGTGCCAGTAGTCAGCAGGGGTCCACCGGGGAGCTGTTTTTT,TRBJ2-2,NA,many,TRBV19
CASSLINMYGYTF,TGTGCCAGCAGTTTAATTAATATGTATGGCTACACCTTC,TRBJ1-2,NA,NA,TRBV28
CASSPSQGARAEAFF,TGTGCCAGCAGCCCCTCACAGGGTGCAAGGGCTGAAGCTTTCTTT,TRBJ1-1,NA,NA,TRBV16
CASTRTSGPYEQYF,TGTGCCAGCACCCGGACTAGCGGGCCCTACGAGCAGTACTTC,TRBJ2-7,TRBD2,NA,TRBV7-2
CASSPIFEGAKAFF,TGTGCCAGCAGTCCGATTTTCGAAGGAGCCAAAGCTTTCTTT,TRBJ1-1,NA,NA,TRBV28
CASSAPPSGGDQETQYF,TGTGCCAGCAGCGCACCTCCTAGCGGGGGGGATCAAGAGACCCAGTACTTC,TRBJ2-5,TRBD2,NA,TRBV11-2
CASSSLRPQHF,TGTGCCAGCAGTTCCCTTCGGCCCCAGCATTTT,TRBJ1-5,NA,NA,TRBV28
CASSDQGAVQFF,TGTGCCAGCAGTGACCAGGGGGCCGTGCAGTTCTTC,TRBJ2-1,TRBD1,once,TRBV6-1
CASSPRQGDYEQYF,TGTGCCAGCAGCCCGCGACAGGGAGACTACGAGCAGTACTTC,TRBJ2-7,TRBD1,NA,TRBV11-2
CASRGGTAYNEKLFF,TGTGCCAGCAGAGGGGGGACAGCATATAATGAAAAACTGTTTTTT,TRBJ1-4,TRBD1,few,TRBV6-5
CASSFDRSSYEQYF,TGTGCCAGCAGCTTTGACAGAAGCTCCTACGAGCAGTACTTC,TRBJ2-7,NA,NA,TRBV7-9